The 27 T cell receptor beta chains listed next were all sequenced from one sample in a study of Graves' ophthalmopathy and Graves' hyperthyroidism. From RNA, the CDR3 regions of TCR beta chains were amplified and sequenced. Second-round multiplex PCR came after first-round RT-PCR with HTBI primers. TCRdb ran MiXCR on the multiplex PCR reads and lists one entry per CDR3 protein. The sample consists of under 250,000 distinct CDR3 sequences, over 25% of them appearing once. Source material: peripheral blood. The receptors shown here come from a man aged 50 to 60 with Graves' ophthalmopathy.

J is TRBJ2-7 and V is TRBV6-1; D may be TRBD1 (6 bases). Trimming took 0 bases from V and 0 from J, leaving 18 bases between them. The CDR3 sequence is 18 residues long. The germline V gene has CDR1 MNHNS and CDR2 SASEGT. The CDR3 coding sequence is TGTGCCAGCAGTGAAGCCCCGCCGAGACAGGCAACCTCCTACGAGCAGTACTTC. It is translated as CASSEAPPRQATSYEQYF.

This clonotype occurred many times. This chain uses TRBV7-6 with TRBJ2-7; D may be TRBD1 (7 bases). Germline values: CDR1 SGHVS, CDR2 FNYEAQ. V lost 2 bases to trimming and J lost 3 bases, with 11 bases between them. The CDR3 has 14 amino acids. CDR3 amino acids: CASSLMQGGYEQYF. CDR3 in DNA: TGTGCCAGCAGCTTAATGCAGGGGGGCTACGAGCAGTACTTC.

At least ten counts were recorded for this clonotype. The J gene is TRBJ1-1, the V gene TRBV7-9, with D unclear. The CDR3 has 11 amino acids. Trimming pared 4 bases from V and 7 bases from J, leaving 7 bases between. CDR1 and CDR2 from the germline V gene are SEHNR and FQNEAQ (reference sequence). The CDR3 loop reads CASSSSLEAFF. CDR3 sequence (DNA): TGTGCCAGCAGCTCAAGCCTTGAAGCTTTCTTT.

V usage is TRBV28 and J usage is TRBJ1-1, with no clear D. The CDR3 has 12 residues. The V gene's germline CDR1 is MDHEN and CDR2 SYDVKM. The germline V and J ends were trimmed by 4 bases and 6 bases, with 9 bases remaining between them. CDR3 loop: CASSSGIAEAFF. CDR3 DNA: TGTGCCAGCAGTTCAGGTATCGCTGAAGCTTTCTTT.

The chain joins TRBV5-1 to TRBJ2-7; D is unresolved. The length of the CDR3 is 14 residues. Between the trimmed V and J ends, which lost 4 bases and 2 bases, there was a span of 13 bases. Germline V lookup: CDR1 SGHRS, CDR2 YFSETQ. CDR3 sequence reads: CASSKTGFTYEQYF. DNA for the CDR3: TGCGCCAGCAGCAAAACGGGTTTCACCTACGAGCAGTACTTC.

This clonotype was counted at least ten times. CDR3 sequence reads: CSASAGREQYF. CDR3 bases: TGCAGTGCTAGCGCGGGCCGAGAGCAGTACTTC. This sequence joins TRBV20-1 and TRBJ2-7, with TRBD2 as a possible D gene (5 bases). V was shortened by 3 bases and J by 7 bases, with 10 bases between the two germline ends. Germline V CDR1 and CDR2: DFQATT, SNEGSKA (reference sequence). The CDR3 contains 11 residues.

This clonotype was counted at least ten times. This rearrangement joins TRBV27 to TRBJ2-5; D possibly corresponds to TRBD1 (5 bases). V lost 3 bases and J lost 5, with 13 bases in between. The CDR3 runs to 14 residues. CDR1 and CDR2 (germline): MNHEY, SMNVEV (reference sequence). The CDR3 sequence is CASSLFGARETQYF. In DNA, the CDR3 is TGTGCCAGCAGTTTGTTTGGGGCGCGGGAGACCCAGTACTTC.

In this sample, this clonotype turned up many times. The CDR3 reads CSAGTEEYEQYF. The CDR3 DNA reads as TGCAGCGCCGGGACCGAGGAATACGAGCAGTACTTC. This sequence joins TRBV29-1 and TRBJ2-7; perhaps D is TRBD1 or TRBD2 (5 bases each). The CDR3 is made up of 12 amino acids. Germline V gives CDR1 SQVTM, CDR2 ANQGSEA. V was trimmed by 7 bases and J by 4 bases, leaving 14 bases between them.

The V and J genes are TRBV6-4 and TRBJ2-3; 13 nucleotides match TRBD2. V was clipped by 6 bases and J by 2 bases; unmatched bases: 5. There are 16 residues in the CDR3. Germline loops: CDR1 MRHNA, CDR2 SNTAGT. The CDR3 nucleotides read TGTGCCAGCAGGGAGGGACTAGCGGGACCCACAGATACGCAGTATTTT. Translating it yields CASREGLAGPTDTQYF.

This clonotype was found many times. The CDR3 region is CASSPKRRTGNTEAFF. The DNA of the CDR3 is TGCGCCAGCAGCCCAAAACGTAGGACAGGGAACACTGAAGCTTTCTTT. The gene calls are TRBV4-1 and TRBJ1-1; 7 nucleotides match TRBD1. This CDR3 region has 16 residues. Germline V lookup: CDR1 MGHRA, CDR2 YSYEKL. Trimming removed 4 bases from V and 1 base from J; junction bases left unmatched: 9.

This clonotype appeared many times. The CDR3 protein is CASRGRIYSGNTIYF. Written as DNA, the CDR3 is TGTGCCAGTAGAGGTCGAATCTACTCTGGAAACACCATATATTTT. This chain links TRBV19 with TRBJ1-3; D gene uncertain. Trimming took 6 bases from V and 0 from J, leaving 12 bases between them. CDR3 length: 15 amino acids. Germline CDR1 is LNHDA and CDR2 is SQIVND (reference sequence). The variable domain in full, with the rest retrieved from reference TRBV19 and TRBJ1-3, is DGGITQSPKYLFRKEGQNVTLSCEQNLNHDAMYWYRQDPGQGLRLIYYSQIVNDFQKGDIAEGYSVSREKKESFPLTVTSAQKNPTAFYLCASRGRIYSGNTIYFGEGSWLTVV.

Many counts were recorded for this clonotype. The chain joins TRBV28 to TRBJ2-7, with a weak D call TRBD2 (6 bases). This CDR3 spans 15 amino acids. Trimming pared 6 bases from V and 7 bases from J, leaving 22 bases between. Germline loops: CDR1 MDHEN, CDR2 SYDVKM. CDR3 loop: CASRTSRDRDWEQYF. DNA of the CDR3: TGTGCCAGCAGGACGTCCCGGGACCGGGACTGGGAGCAGTACTTC. The full variable domain, in which reference TRBV28 and TRBJ2-7 provide the parts outside the CDR3, is DVKVTQSSRYLVKRTGEKVFLECVQDMDHENMFWYRQDPGLGLRLIYFSYDVKMKEKGDIPEGYSVSREKKERFSLILESASTNQTSMYLCASRTSRDRDWEQYFGPGTRLTVT.

This clonotype was recorded at least ten times. The V call is TRBV24-1, the J call TRBJ2-7; TRBD1 agrees at 10 bases. V lost 4 bases, J lost 0 bases, and 5 bases stayed unmatched. This CDR3 region has 16 residues. The germline V gene has CDR1 KGHDR and CDR2 SFDVKD. CDR3 in amino acids: CATSDPGTGASYEQYF. CDR3 in DNA: TGTGCCACCAGTGACCCGGGGACAGGGGCCTCCTACGAGCAGTACTTC.

This clonotype was detected ten times or more. This sequence joins TRBV11-3 and TRBJ2-7, with a tentative D call TRBD2 (5 bases). The CDR3 consists of 14 residues. V lost 5 bases and J lost 3, with 14 bases in between. Germline CDR1 is SGHNT and CDR2 is YENEEA. The CDR3 spells CASSQDWVGYEQYF. CDR3 sequence (DNA): TGTGCCAGCAGCCAGGACTGGGTGGGCTACGAGCAGTACTTC.

This clonotype has only a few counts. The rearrangement joins TRBV28 to TRBJ1-1; TRBD1 matches at 7 bases. V dropped 5 bases and J dropped 6; count of bases not matched to a gene: 6. The CDR3 is made up of 13 amino acids. Germline lookup yields CDR1 MDHEN and CDR2 SYDVKM. In nucleotides, the CDR3 is TGTGCCAGCAGTGACAGGGATCGGGCTGAAGCTTTCTTT. It specifies CASSDRDRAEAFF.

This clonotype appeared many times. The chain carries TRBV5-1 and TRBJ2-2; 12 bases match TRBD1. The CDR3 is 16 amino acids. Trimming took 4 bases from V and 4 from J; bases not matched to a gene: 5. Germline V gene sequence: CDR1 SGHRS, CDR2 YFSETQ. The CDR3: CASSPGQGAVTGELFF. CDR3 in DNA: TGCGCCAGCAGCCCGGGACAGGGGGCCGTCACCGGGGAGCTGTTTTTT.

The sample holds many counts of this clonotype. The V gene is TRBV20-1, the J gene TRBJ2-7; the D is unclear. Germline CDR1 DFQATT, CDR2 SNEGSKA (reference sequence). This CDR3 is 16 amino acids long. Deletions cut 1 base from V and 3 bases from J, with 19 bases between. The DNA of the CDR3 is TGCAGTGCTAGAGGTGACCGGGCCGACGCCTACTACGAGCAGTACTTC. Protein sequence: CSARGDRADAYYEQYF.

At least ten counts were recorded for this clonotype. V is TRBV20-1 and J is TRBJ2-7; 7 bases fit TRBD2. Germline V CDR1 and CDR2: DFQATT, SNEGSKA (reference sequence). The J segment lost 2 bases and the V segment lost 6 bases, leaving 7 bases of the junction unmatched. The CDR3 is 13 residues long. For the CDR3, the DNA is TGCAGTGCCTACTGGGCGGGAGCCTACGAGCAGTACTTC. Its protein product is CSAYWAGAYEQYF.

The J gene is TRBJ1-1, the V gene TRBV24-1; possibly TRBD1 for D (6 bases). V lost 0 bases, J lost 2 bases, and 15 bases lay in between. Per the germline V gene, CDR1 is KGHDR and CDR2 is SFDVKD. The CDR3 contains 17 residues. CDR3 region: CATSDLVSTGPNTEAFF. DNA of the CDR3: TGTGCCACCAGTGATTTGGTCTCGACAGGACCAAACACTGAAGCTTTCTTT.

This clonotype was found a few times. The rearrangement uses TRBV12-3 or TRBV12-4 and TRBJ1-1, with D uncertain. The CDR3 consists of 15 residues. V gave up 1 base and J gave up 1 base, with 10 bases separating them. DNA of the CDR3: TGTGCCAGCAGTTTAGACGGGCAAGAGAACACTGAAGCTTTCTTT. Encoded protein: CASSLDGQENTEAFF.

This clonotype showed up many times. The chain uses TRBV6-1 and TRBJ1-6; 7 nucleotides line up with TRBD1. Germline V gives CDR1 MNHNS, CDR2 SASEGT. Trimming removed 7 bases from V and 7 bases from J; junction bases left unmatched: 10. The CDR3 has 15 amino acids. The CDR3 region is CASKRQGQRNSPLHF. The CDR3 DNA sequence: TGTGCCAGCAAGAGACAGGGCCAGAGGAATTCACCCCTCCACTTT.

The chain joins TRBV7-9 to TRBJ1-1; tentative D call: TRBD1 (5 bases). Trimming pared 3 bases from V and 4 bases from J, leaving 12 bases between. The V gene's germline CDR1 is SEHNR and CDR2 FQNEAQ (reference sequence). The CDR3 runs 14 residues. For the CDR3, the DNA is TGTGCCAGCAGCTTTGGGGGGTCGAGCACTGAAGCTTTCTTT. Protein product: CASSFGGSSTEAFF. Full variable domain (rest looked up from reference TRBV7-9 and TRBJ1-1): DTGVSQNPRHKITKRGQNVTFRCDPISEHNRLYWYRQTLGQGPEFLTYFQNEAQLEKSRLLSDRFSAERPKGSFSTLEIQRTEQGDSAMYLCASSFGGSSTEAFFGQGTRLTVV.

This clonotype was seen at least ten times. The rearrangement uses TRBV7-8 and TRBJ2-5; D not certain. Trimming removed 1 base from V and 4 bases from J, with 7 bases in between. The CDR3 contains 13 residues. Germline CDR1 and CDR2: SGHVS and FQNEAQ. The CDR3 nucleotides are TGTGCCAGCAGCTTAGTGAGATTAGAGACCCAGTACTTC. It specifies CASSLVRLETQYF.

The V gene is TRBV27, the J gene TRBJ1-3, with 7 nucleotides matching TRBD1. CDR3 length: 14 amino acids. V lost 6 bases to trimming and J lost 4 bases; unmatched junction nucleotides: 6. CDR1 and CDR2 from the germline V gene are MNHEY and SMNVEV (reference sequence). CDR3 sequence (DNA): TGTGCCAGCAGGAGACAGGGACCAGGAAACACCATATATTTT. Its protein is CASRRQGPGNTIYF.

The chain recombines TRBV11-2 with TRBJ2-7; 9 bases agree with TRBD1. This CDR3 region has 16 residues. V shed 5 bases, J shed 0 bases, and the junction held 8 bases outside the gene matches. Germline V lookup: CDR1 SGHAT, CDR2 FQNNGV. The CDR3 sequence is CASSPGWGQGSYEQYF. The DNA of the CDR3 is TGTGCCAGCAGCCCGGGGTGGGGACAGGGCTCCTACGAGCAGTACTTC.

This clonotype occurred many times. V is TRBV19 and J is TRBJ1-5; D might be TRBD1 (6 bases). The germline V gene encodes CDR1 LNHDA and CDR2 SQIVND (reference sequence). This CDR3 has 15 residues. Between the trimmed V and J ends, which lost 4 bases and 6 bases, there was a span of 16 bases. CDR3 nucleotide sequence: TGTGCCAGTAGTAGCCCTATCAGGGGTAGTCAGCCCCAGCATTTT. Encoded protein: CASSSPIRGSQPQHF.

The CDR3, as DNA: TGTGCCAGCAGCCAAAGAGGGGCTGGCTACACCTTC. As protein: CASSQRGAGYTF. The rearrangement joins TRBV6-1 to TRBJ1-2; D might be TRBD1 (5 bases). The CDR3 totals 12 residues. CDR1 is MNHNS and CDR2 is SASEGT in the germline V gene. V was cut by 6 bases and J by 7 bases, with 12 bases left in between.